This T cell receptor beta chain was documented in a study of beta chain features in type 1 diabetes (dated by TCRdb to the late 2010s). Regarding the study in general: Patients and healthy donors did not differ in mean age, gender distribution, total cell number or subset yield. A total of 90 million to 120 million sorted cells were examined across all samples, and a strong correlation was observed between cell number per subset and RNA yield. The study compared TCRB repertoires of sorted circulating CD4+ T cell subsets between recently diagnosed type 1 diabetes patients and matched healthy donors. Regulatory and stem cell-like memory subsets were isolated from only 8 patients and roughly eight healthy donors, whereas naive and central memory subsets came from all 30 or so donors.

The investigation overall reported the following: Because the HLA sub-analyses included only small numbers of individuals, any influence of HLA type on TCRB rearrangement was left unresolved. Patients with type 1 diabetes made fewer insertions and deleted more nucleotides at VDJ recombination sites, implying thymic rearrangement abnormalities. Sequencing cDNA rather than genomic DNA could over-represent highly expressing activated cells, although activation and CD3 levels did not differ between groups. The naive, central memory and regulatory TCRB repertoires appeared to resemble one another more closely among patients than among healthy donors. A moderate but significant shortening of TCRB CDR3 length was observed in type 1 diabetes patients in all four CD4+ subsets. PCR might favor shorter templates, but patient and control samples were amplified and corrected together, so any skew would affect both groups equally.

This clone appeared a few times. The antigen this receptor binds is unknown. Nothing much larger sits one base from this clone, and base qualities are not available. The same CDR3 also results from other DNA sequences found in this sample. The entire isolated RNA was reverse transcribed using the High Capacity cDNA Reverse Transcription Kit, and thus expressed TCRB transcripts were sequenced. Deep immunoSEQ sequencing was performed on naive, central memory and regulatory T cell samples, with an average of around 3.5 million total reads per sample. After sorted cells were lysed in RLT buffer, RNA was extracted with DNase-treated RNeasy Micro or Mini kits, with the choice depending on cell number. Each cell subset was processed separately to prevent cross-contamination, with patient and healthy donor samples processed together. The immunoSEQ multiplex PCR was used to amplify TCRB sequences from cDNA, yielding 87-bp fragments that span the CDR3 region. Amplicons were sequenced on the Illumina HiSeq platform. Per the original workflow: Synthetic template baselines were used to correct PCR bias computationally, reads within Hamming distance 2 were collapsed, and singletons that could not be merged were discarded. Reads were aligned against IMGT to assign V, D and J genes, CDR3 length and insertions or deletions at six rearrangement sites. Within each subset, clonotype counts were normalized to sorted cell number, and only after that were true diversity and Gini coefficients computed with the tcR R package. Repertoire sharing was quantified using the overlap coefficient calculated on TCRB nucleotide sequences. As a proxy for the pre-selection repertoire, out-of-frame TCRB sequences from naive cells were analyzed. This immuneACCESS table, as held by TCRdb, lists in-frame sequences with V and J called but not all clones. Of the missing ones, under half trace to an unresolved V gene in checked studies; the others have no known cause. V and J calls and clone size are those listed in that table; D and trimming were worked out from the DNA. The sample has approximately 600,000 clones on record, 12% of them singletons. The ten most abundant clones make up 0.09% to 0.15% of the sample.

V and J are truncated by 5 bases and 1 base respectively, leaving an intervening sequence of 9 bases. Including cysteine and phenylalanine, the CDR3 has 14 amino acids. Only the CDR3 DNA is retained, 42 bases long and in frame from the first base. The germline V gene provides CDR1 SGHRS and CDR2 YFSETQ. Each donor gave one peripheral blood draw, averaging roughly 120 mL, which was collected into heparinised tubes. Naive, central memory, regulatory and stem cell-like memory CD4+ T cells were sorted on a BD FACSAria II using a panel including CD45RO, CCR7, CD25, CD127, CD95 and CD27. Purity was above 95% for every sorted population. PBMCs were separated immediately by Lymphoprep density gradient centrifugation and were stained directly, without being cultured. So that batch effects would be minimized, each experiment stained and sorted samples in pairs, pairing one healthy donor with one patient.

Sequenced input: naive CD4+ T cells from blood. The cell subset or site tag for this specimen amounts to: true naive CD4+ T cells. The chain was built from TRBV5-1 and TRBJ2-2, with no reliable assignment of the D segment. The receptor was isolated from a man aged 25-45 years with type 1 diabetes. Read as DNA, the sequence is TGCGCCAGCAGAGGCAGCGAGAACACCGGGGAGCTGTTTTTT. This codes for CASRGSENTGELFF.